The clone carrying this T cell receptor (beta chain) was recorded at least ten times. MiXCR was run by TCRdb on the RT-PCR reads, yielding one entry per CDR3 protein. The profile shows some 550,000 distinct CDR3 sequences, 20% to 25% of them singletons. The record originates from a study of response to subunit inactivated influenza vaccine. Trimming cost V 3 bases and J 4 bases, with 21 bases left between them. Germline lookup yields CDR1 MDHEN and CDR2 SYDVKM. This CDR3 has 17 amino acids. The same sample was also studied in work on T cells expressing NK-cell markers. That work states: A 5'RACE template switching approach incorporating UMIs was used to make TCR beta cDNA. Obtained from sorted CD3+CD56+NKG2C+, CD3+CD56+NKG2C- and CD3+CD56-NKG2C+ T cells were the TCR beta repertoires. Among the eight sequenced donors, seven tested HCMV-seropositive and one tested seronegative.

The specimen was CD4+ T cells sorted from PBMCs, collected about 13 days after vaccination. The receptor comes from a man over 45 who received an inactivated influenza vaccine. This sequence joins TRBV28 and TRBJ1-1, with a weak D call TRBD1 (5 bases). The CDR3, as DNA: TGTGCCAGCAGTTTTACGGGGCTCCAAGGAGGGCTCACTGAAGCTTTCTTT. Protein sequence: CASSFTGLQGGLTEAFF. The full variable domain, its missing parts supplied by reference TRBV28 and TRBJ1-1, is DVKVTQSSRYLVKRTGEKVFLECVQDMDHENMFWYRQDPGLGLRLIYFSYDVKMKEKGDIPEGYSVSREKKERFSLILESASTNQTSMYLCASSFTGLQGGLTEAFFGQGTRLTVV.